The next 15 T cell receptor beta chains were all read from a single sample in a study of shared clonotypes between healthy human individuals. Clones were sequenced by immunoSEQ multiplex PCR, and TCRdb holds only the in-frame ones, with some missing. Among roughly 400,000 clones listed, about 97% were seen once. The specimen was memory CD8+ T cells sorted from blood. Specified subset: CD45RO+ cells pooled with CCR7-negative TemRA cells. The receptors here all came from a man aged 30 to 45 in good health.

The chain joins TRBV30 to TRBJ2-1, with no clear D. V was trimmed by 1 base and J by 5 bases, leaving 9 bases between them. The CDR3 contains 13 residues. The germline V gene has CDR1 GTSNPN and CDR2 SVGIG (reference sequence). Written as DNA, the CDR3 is TGTGCCTGGAGTGGCATAACCGACAATGAGCAGTTCTTC. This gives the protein CAWSGITDNEQFF.

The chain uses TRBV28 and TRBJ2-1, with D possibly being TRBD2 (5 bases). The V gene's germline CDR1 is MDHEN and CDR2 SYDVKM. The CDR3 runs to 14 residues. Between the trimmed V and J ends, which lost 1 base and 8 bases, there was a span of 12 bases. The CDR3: CASSLSPPRDEQFF. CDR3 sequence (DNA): TGTGCCAGCAGTTTATCCCCACCGCGGGATGAGCAGTTCTTC.

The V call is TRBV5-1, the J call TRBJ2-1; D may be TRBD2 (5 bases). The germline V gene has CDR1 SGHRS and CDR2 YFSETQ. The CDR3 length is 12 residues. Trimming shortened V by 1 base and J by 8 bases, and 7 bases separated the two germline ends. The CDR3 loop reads CASSLSGDEQFF. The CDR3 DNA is TGCGCCAGCAGCTTGTCCGGGGATGAGCAGTTCTTC.

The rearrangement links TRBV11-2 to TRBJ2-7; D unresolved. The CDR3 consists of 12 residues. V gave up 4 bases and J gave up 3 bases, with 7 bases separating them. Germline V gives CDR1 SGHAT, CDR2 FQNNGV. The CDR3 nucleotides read TGTGCCAGCAGCTCCACTTTCTACGAGCAGTACTTC. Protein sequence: CASSSTFYEQYF.

The CDR3 here is CASSLASSGISTDTQYF. The CDR3 nucleotides are TGTGCCAGCAGCTTGGCTTCTAGCGGGATCAGCACAGATACGCAGTATTTT. The chain uses TRBV5-4 and TRBJ2-3; 9 nucleotides align to TRBD2. The germline V gene encodes CDR1 SGHNT and CDR2 YYREEE (reference sequence). This CDR3 is built from 17 residues. V dropped 0 bases and J dropped 0; count of bases not matched to a gene: 5. The complete variable domain, with remaining parts taken from reference TRBV5-4 and TRBJ2-3, reads ETGVTQSPTHLIKTRGQQVTLRCSSQSGHNTVSWYQQALGQGPQFIFQYYREEENGRGNFPPRFSGLQFPNYSSELNVNALELDDSALYLCASSLASSGISTDTQYFGPGTRLTVL.

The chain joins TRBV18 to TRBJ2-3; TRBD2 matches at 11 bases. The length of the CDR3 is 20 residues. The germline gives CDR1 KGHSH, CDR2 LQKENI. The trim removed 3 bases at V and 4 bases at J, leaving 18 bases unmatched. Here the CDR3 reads CASSPLPLAGVVLRADTQYF. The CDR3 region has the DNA TGTGCCAGCTCACCCCTCCCACTAGCGGGAGTCGTTCTTCGGGCAGATACGCAGTATTTT.

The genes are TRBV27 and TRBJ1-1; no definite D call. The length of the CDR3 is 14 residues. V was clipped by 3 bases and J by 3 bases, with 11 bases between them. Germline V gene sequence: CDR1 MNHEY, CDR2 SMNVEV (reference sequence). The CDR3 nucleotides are TGTGCCAGCAGTTTTATGGGAATGGACACTGAAGCTTTCTTT. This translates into CASSFMGMDTEAFF.

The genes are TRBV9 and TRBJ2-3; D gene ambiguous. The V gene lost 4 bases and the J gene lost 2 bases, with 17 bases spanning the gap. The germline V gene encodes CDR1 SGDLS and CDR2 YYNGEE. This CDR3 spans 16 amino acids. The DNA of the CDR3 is TGTGCCAGCAGCCCCTCACCGAATGGCGTCACAGATACGCAGTATTTT. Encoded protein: CASSPSPNGVTDTQYF.

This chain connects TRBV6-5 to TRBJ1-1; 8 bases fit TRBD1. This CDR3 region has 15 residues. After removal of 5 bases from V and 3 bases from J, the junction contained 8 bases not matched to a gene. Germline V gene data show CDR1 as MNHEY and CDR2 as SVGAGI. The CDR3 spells CASSTGGGSYTEAFF. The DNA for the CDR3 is TGTGCCAGCAGTACAGGGGGGGGGAGTTACACTGAAGCTTTCTTT.

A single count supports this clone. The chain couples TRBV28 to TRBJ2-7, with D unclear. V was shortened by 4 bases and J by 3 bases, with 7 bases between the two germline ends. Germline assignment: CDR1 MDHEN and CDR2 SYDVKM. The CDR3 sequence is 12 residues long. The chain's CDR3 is CASSSLLYEQYF. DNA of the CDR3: TGTGCCAGCAGTTCATTACTCTACGAGCAGTACTTC.

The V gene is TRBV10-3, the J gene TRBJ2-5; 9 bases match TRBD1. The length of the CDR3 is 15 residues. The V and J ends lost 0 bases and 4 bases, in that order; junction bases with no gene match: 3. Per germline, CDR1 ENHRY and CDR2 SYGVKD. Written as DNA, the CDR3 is TGTGCCATCAGTGAGTCTACAGGGGGCGTAGAGACCCAGTACTTC. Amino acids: CAISESTGGVETQYF.

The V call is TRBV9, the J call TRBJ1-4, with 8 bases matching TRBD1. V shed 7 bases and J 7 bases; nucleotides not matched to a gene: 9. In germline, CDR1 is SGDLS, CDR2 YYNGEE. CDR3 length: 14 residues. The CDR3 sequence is CASGHPGTGEKLFF. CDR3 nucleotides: TGTGCCAGCGGCCATCCCGGGACAGGTGAAAAACTGTTTTTT.

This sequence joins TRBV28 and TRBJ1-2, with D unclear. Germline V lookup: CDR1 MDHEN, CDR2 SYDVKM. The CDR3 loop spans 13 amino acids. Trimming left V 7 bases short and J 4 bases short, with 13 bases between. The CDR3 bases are TGTGCCAGCACCATAGGAGTCGGCTATGGCTACACCTTC. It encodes CASTIGVGYGYTF.

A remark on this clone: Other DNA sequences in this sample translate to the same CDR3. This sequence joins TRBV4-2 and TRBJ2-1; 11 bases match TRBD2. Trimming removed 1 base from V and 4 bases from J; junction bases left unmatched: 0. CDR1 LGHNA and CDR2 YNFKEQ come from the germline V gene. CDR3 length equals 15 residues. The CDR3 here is CASSQGTSGYNEQFF. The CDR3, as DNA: TGTGCCAGCAGCCAAGGGACTAGCGGGTACAATGAGCAGTTCTTC.

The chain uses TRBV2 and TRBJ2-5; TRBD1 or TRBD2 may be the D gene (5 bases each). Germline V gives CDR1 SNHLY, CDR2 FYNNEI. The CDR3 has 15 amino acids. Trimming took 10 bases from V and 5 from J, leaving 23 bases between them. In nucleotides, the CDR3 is TGTGCCACCCAGGGAACCGGAGGTGGTGTGGAGACCCAGTACTTC. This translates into CATQGTGGGVETQYF.